This is a list of T cell receptor beta chains from one sample in a study of regulatory T cells in long-lasting Graves disease. TCRdb used MiXCR to reprocess the multiplex PCR reads, holding one entry per CDR3 protein. The sample lists 500,000 to 700,000 distinct CDR3 sequences; about 15% were seen once. The same data also contributed to another study, on T cells in Graves' hyperthyroidism and ophthalmopathy.

The sample consisted of peripheral blood mononuclear cells (PBMCs), taken at new diagnosis, from a patient treated with antithyroid drugs. The receptor source for this set is a woman aged 30 to 39 with Graves disease. Each CDR3 is given with its conserved first and last residue.

J: TRBJ2-1
V: TRBV20-1
CDR3: CSALLLRTGYNEQFF

J: TRBJ2-1
V: TRBV2
CDR3: CASSALADNEQFF

J: TRBJ1-5
V: TRBV7-2
CDR3: CASSLKRGGNQPQHF

J: TRBJ2-1
V: TRBV6-1
CDR3: CASSQRQASNEQFF

J: TRBJ2-7
V: TRBV20-1
CDR3: CSASGSLWGEQYF

J: TRBJ2-7
V: TRBV5-1
CDR3: CASSLGVSDTYEQYF

J: TRBJ2-2
V: TRBV2
CDR3: CASSAPGLAIGELFF

J: TRBJ2-4
V: TRBV29-1
CDR3: CSVEAQQGRSIQYF

J: TRBJ1-5
V: TRBV28
CDR3: CASSSPRGGWQPQHF

J: TRBJ2-1
V: TRBV5-1
CDR3: CASSFPGVDNEQFF

J: TRBJ1-2
V: TRBV24-1
CDR3: CATSDLNYGYTF

J: TRBJ2-5
V: TRBV6-2/TRBV6-3
CDR3: CASSDRAGTPQETQYF

J: TRBJ2-7
V: TRBV28
CDR3: CASSDRAYEQYF

J: TRBJ1-4
V: TRBV28
CDR3: CASGASTNEKLFF

J: TRBJ1-1
V: TRBV5-6
CDR3: CASSKGDRVEHTEAFF

J: TRBJ2-3
V: TRBV7-2
CDR3: CASSLRLGSTDTQYF

J: TRBJ2-7
V: TRBV29-1
CDR3: CSVVKLAGSSYEQYF

J: TRBJ1-2
V: TRBV28
CDR3: CASRGQGTYGYTF

J: TRBJ2-3
V: TRBV7-2
CDR3: CASSLVRGSADTQYF

J: TRBJ1-5
V: TRBV5-6
CDR3: CASSAGQAGQPQHF

J: TRBJ2-7
V: TRBV6-1
CDR3: CASTERVYEQYF

J: TRBJ2-7
V: TRBV20-1
CDR3: CSAIHSRNSYEQYF

J: TRBJ2-3
V: TRBV2
CDR3: CASSEGRVGTDTQYF

J: TRBJ1-1
V: TRBV7-3
CDR3: CASSLFAEATEAFF

J: TRBJ2-2
V: TRBV6-2/TRBV6-3
CDR3: CASSFGLAGLGELFF

J: TRBJ1-3
V: TRBV10-3
CDR3: CAIGGEGNTIYF

J: TRBJ2-5
V: TRBV29-1
CDR3: CSGHYGVATQYF

J: TRBJ2-1
V: TRBV5-1
CDR3: CASSLAVRTSGNNEQFF

J: TRBJ1-2
V: TRBV15
CDR3: CATSSGPGQAALYGYTF

J: TRBJ1-1
V: TRBV28
CDR3: CASSLVPGQGLNTEAFF

J: TRBJ2-1
V: TRBV7-3
CDR3: CASSLVAGVDQFF

J: TRBJ2-1
V: TRBV5-5
CDR3: CASSPTGLAGSNEQFF

J: TRBJ2-3
V: TRBV14
CDR3: CASSPLLPVDTQYF

J: TRBJ1-1
V: TRBV28
CDR3: CASGNAGSLEAFFGQGGAFF

J: TRBJ2-3
V: TRBV9
CDR3: CASRARETSGSTDTQYF

J: TRBJ1-5
V: TRBV28
CDR3: CASRERGLGRNQPQHF

J: TRBJ1-4
V: TRBV24-1
CDR3: CATSARGHEKLSF

J: TRBJ2-1
V: TRBV2
CDR3: CASSVSGNNEQFF

J: TRBJ2-7
V: TRBV10-3
CDR3: CAIRSAAGGTYEQYF

J: TRBJ2-1
V: TRBV18
CDR3: CASSGIQPGQGADEQFF

J: TRBJ1-2
V: TRBV7-9
CDR3: CASSFPPELRRGYTF

J: TRBJ1-2
V: TRBV7-9
CDR3: CASSSETGSNYGYTF

J: TRBJ1-1
V: TRBV6-2/TRBV6-3
CDR3: CASRLDRALNTEAFF

J: TRBJ2-7
V: TRBV28
CDR3: CASSSNRGLYF

J: TRBJ2-7
V: TRBV12-3/TRBV12-4
CDR3: CASSFRSWGEQYF

J: TRBJ2-7
V: TRBV24-1
CDR3: CATSDFSGTAGFGEQYF

J: TRBJ1-1
V: TRBV18
CDR3: CASSPGVSNTEAFF

J: TRBJ1-2
V: TRBV30
CDR3: CAWSVRWGSQYGYTF

J: TRBJ1-5
V: TRBV12-3/TRBV12-4
CDR3: CASSLVGIRDQPQHF

J: TRBJ1-2
V: TRBV27
CDR3: CASSPDRGPYGYTF

J: TRBJ2-3
V: TRBV13
CDR3: CASSLGTVPTSTDTQYF